The 16 T cell receptor beta chains presented below share a single source sample, sequenced in a study of cytomegalovirus exposure and HLA in healthy donors. Primers: 60 Vbeta forward and 13 Jbeta reverse. Generated by immunoSEQ multiplex PCR, the TCRdb table keeps only in-frame clones and is missing some. The data show approximately 100,000 clones, around 76% seen once. The sample was PBMCs. The receptors were gathered from a woman aged 45-60 years in good health and CMV-seropositive.

The rearrangement joins TRBV6-1 to TRBJ1-1, with 7 bases matching TRBD1. This CDR3 region has 12 residues. The germline CDR1 and CDR2 sequences are MNHNS and SASEGT. J was trimmed by 6 bases and V by 4 bases; bases with no gene match: 2. CDR3 DNA: TGTGCCAGCAGTGCCAGGGGGTCTGAAGCTTTCTTT. Its protein is CASSARGSEAFF.

V is TRBV7-5 and J is TRBJ1-1. TRBV7-5 is designated a pseudogene. The length of the CDR3 is 15 residues. CDR3 sequence (DNA): TGTGCCAGAAGCTTATCTGGGGGGGAGAACACTGAAGCTTTCTTT. It translates to CARSLSGGENTEAFF.

J is TRBJ1-2 and V is TRBV7-2, with a possible D match to TRBD1 (5 bases). The CDR3 totals 12 residues. V lost 4 bases, J lost 8 bases, and 11 bases lay in between. Per the germline V gene, CDR1 is SGHTA and CDR2 is FQGNSA. CDR3 nucleotide sequence: TGTGCCAGCAGCTCCAGTGGGGGGGGCTACACCTTC. Translation: CASSSSGGGYTF.

The chain couples TRBV10-3 to TRBJ1-1; no clear D gene. V was clipped by 0 bases and J by 4 bases, with 12 bases between them. This CDR3 comprises 15 residues. Germline V gene data show CDR1 as ENHRY and CDR2 as SYGVKD. The CDR3 nucleotides are TGTGCCATCAGTGAGTCACGATTGGGGAGCACTGAAGCTTTCTTT. Its translation is CAISESRLGSTEAFF.

The J gene is TRBJ1-2, the V gene TRBV27; 7 bases are shared with TRBD1. The V and J ends lost 6 bases and 6 bases, in that order; junction bases with no gene match: 10. This CDR3 is built from 14 residues. The germline CDR1 and CDR2 sequences are MNHEY and SMNVEV (reference sequence). CDR3 DNA sequence: TGTGCCAGCAGAAAAACAGGGGTTCCCCATGGCTACACCTTC. Translation gives CASRKTGVPHGYTF.

This clone showed up just once. The chain recombines TRBV7-2 with TRBJ2-1; TRBD2 matches at 8 bases. Germline V CDR1 and CDR2: SGHTA, FQGNSA. J gave up 10 bases and V 7 bases, and 12 bases lay outside the gene matches. The length of the CDR3 is 14 residues. This chain's CDR3 is CASIPSGGLGEQFF. CDR3 DNA sequence: TGTGCCAGCATCCCGTCGGGGGGGCTAGGGGAGCAGTTCTTC.

This chain connects TRBV9 to TRBJ1-1; perhaps TRBD1 as D (6 bases). The V end lost 6 bases, the J end lost 2 bases, and 14 bases lay between the germline ends. The CDR3 runs 14 residues. Germline assignment: CDR1 SGDLS and CDR2 YYNGEE. The CDR3 loop reads CASTGGALNTEAFF. For the CDR3, the DNA is TGTGCCAGCACCGGGGGGGCCTTAAACACTGAAGCTTTCTTT. The full variable domain, completed using reference TRBV9 and TRBJ1-1, is DSGVTQTPKHLITATGQRVTLRCSPRSGDLSVYWYQQSLDQGLQFLIQYYNGEERAKGNILERFSAQQFPDLHSELNLSSLELGDSALYFCASTGGALNTEAFFGQGTRLTVV.

This chain uses TRBV9 with TRBJ1-2; D gene unclear. The CDR3 has 13 residues. The germline V gene encodes CDR1 SGDLS and CDR2 YYNGEE. V lost 4 bases and J lost 4, with 11 bases in between. CDR3 amino acids: CASSPGEFYGYTF. The CDR3, as DNA: TGTGCCAGCAGCCCCGGGGAGTTCTATGGCTACACCTTC.

The chain joins TRBV28 to TRBJ1-2, with 7 bases that match TRBD1. Germline V lookup: CDR1 MDHEN, CDR2 SYDVKM. CDR3 length: 16 amino acids. The junction had 12 bases not matched to a gene; V was cut back by 2 bases and J by 6 bases. The CDR3 region has the DNA TGTGCCAGCAGTTTACCAAGAGGGGGCGCTTTTCATGGCTACACCTTC. Residues: CASSLPRGGAFHGYTF.

The chain employs TRBV5-4 and TRBJ2-7, with TRBD2 identical over 13 bases. Germline trimming cut 4 bases from V and 7 bases from J; bases unmatched to any gene: 11. CDR3 length equals 16 residues. Germline V gene sequence: CDR1 SGHNT, CDR2 YYREEE (reference sequence). The CDR3 region is CASSPARLAGGGEQYF. The CDR3 region has the DNA TGTGCCAGCAGCCCGGCACGACTAGCGGGGGGCGGAGAGCAGTACTTC.

The rearrangement joins TRBV11-3 to TRBJ2-7, with 9 bases aligning to TRBD1. Germline V CDR1 and CDR2: SGHNT, YENEEA. V lost 5 bases to trimming and J lost 2 bases; unmatched junction nucleotides: 4. This CDR3 region has 14 residues. The CDR3 loop is CASSPGQGTYEQYF. The CDR3 DNA reads as TGTGCCAGCAGCCCTGGACAGGGGACCTACGAGCAGTACTTC. The whole variable domain, remainder taken from reference TRBV11-3 and TRBJ2-7, is EAGVVQSPRYKIIEKKQPVAFWCNPISGHNTLYWYLQNLGQGPELLIRYENEEAVDDSQLPKDRFSAERLKGVDSTLKIQPAELGDSAVYLCASSPGQGTYEQYFGPGTRLTVT.

The V and J genes are TRBV29-1 and TRBJ2-7; weak D call: TRBD1 (7 bases). Trimming took off 7 bases at V and 0 bases at J, with 16 bases between the two ends. The germline V gene has CDR1 SQVTM and CDR2 ANQGSEA. CDR3 length equals 14 residues. The DNA of the CDR3 is TGCAGCGCCGGGAGACAGGGAAGCTCCTACGAGCAGTACTTC. Encoded protein: CSAGRQGSSYEQYF.

V is TRBV28 and J is TRBJ1-4; possible D gene TRBD1, 6 bases. This CDR3 comprises 15 residues. Germline-derived CDR1 and CDR2 are MDHEN and SYDVKM. V lost 6 bases and J 4 bases, leaving 15 bases between the germline ends. This chain's CDR3 is CASRGQLAINEKLFF. The CDR3 nucleotides are TGTGCCAGCAGAGGACAGTTGGCCATTAATGAAAAACTGTTTTTT.

This chain joins TRBV7-9 and TRBJ2-7; TRBD1 matches at 11 bases. V was clipped by 5 bases and J by 3 bases; unmatched bases: 6. The length of the CDR3 is 15 residues. In germline, CDR1 is SEHNR, CDR2 FQNEAQ (reference sequence). The CDR3 here is CASSNLGTGGYEQYF. In DNA, the CDR3 is TGTGCCAGCAGCAACCTGGGGACAGGGGGCTACGAGCAGTACTTC.

This clone was observed a handful of times. The chain carries TRBV12-5 and TRBJ2-1; no clear D. V lost 2 bases and J 4 bases, leaving 9 bases between the germline ends. CDR1 LGHNT and CDR2 FRNRAP come from the germline V gene. The CDR3 runs to 14 residues. The CDR3 nucleotides read TGTGCTAGTGGTTTGTCATCAGTATACAATGAGCAGTTCTTC. Amino acids: CASGLSSVYNEQFF. The variable domain in full, completed from reference TRBV12-5 and TRBJ2-1, reads DARVTQTPRHKVTEMGQEVTMRCQPILGHNTVFWYRQTMMQGLELLAYFRNRAPLDDSGMPKDRFSAEMPDATLATLKIQPSEPRDSAVYFCASGLSSVYNEQFFGPGTRLTVL.

This chain links TRBV19 with TRBJ2-5; D may be TRBD2 (5 bases). V lost 8 bases to trimming and J lost 5 bases, with 12 bases between them. Germline V gene data show CDR1 as LNHDA and CDR2 as SQIVND (reference sequence). The CDR3 totals 12 residues. CDR3 residues: CASGEGLETQYF. CDR3 nucleotide sequence: TGTGCCAGTGGCGAGGGATTGGAGACCCAGTACTTC.